This TCR beta chain is from a study of blood T cell repertoires in COVID-19. The method was immunoSEQ multiplex PCR; TCRdb's version includes in-frame clones alone and lacks a portion of them. The sample has about 130,000 clones; around 75% are singletons. The CDR3 contains 12 residues. The ends were cut back, 7 bases at V and 3 bases at J, with 13 bases in the middle. Looked up from germline, CDR1 is SQVTM and CDR2 is ANQGSEA. Sequenced input: peripheral blood. The V gene is TRBV29-1, the J gene TRBJ2-7; perhaps TRBD2 as D (5 bases). This clonotype was obtained from a woman aged 70-85 years with COVID-19, enrolled during active disease. The CDR3 protein is CSALQGSYEQYF. The CDR3 DNA reads as TGCAGCGCCCTCCAAGGGAGCTACGAGCAGTACTTC.